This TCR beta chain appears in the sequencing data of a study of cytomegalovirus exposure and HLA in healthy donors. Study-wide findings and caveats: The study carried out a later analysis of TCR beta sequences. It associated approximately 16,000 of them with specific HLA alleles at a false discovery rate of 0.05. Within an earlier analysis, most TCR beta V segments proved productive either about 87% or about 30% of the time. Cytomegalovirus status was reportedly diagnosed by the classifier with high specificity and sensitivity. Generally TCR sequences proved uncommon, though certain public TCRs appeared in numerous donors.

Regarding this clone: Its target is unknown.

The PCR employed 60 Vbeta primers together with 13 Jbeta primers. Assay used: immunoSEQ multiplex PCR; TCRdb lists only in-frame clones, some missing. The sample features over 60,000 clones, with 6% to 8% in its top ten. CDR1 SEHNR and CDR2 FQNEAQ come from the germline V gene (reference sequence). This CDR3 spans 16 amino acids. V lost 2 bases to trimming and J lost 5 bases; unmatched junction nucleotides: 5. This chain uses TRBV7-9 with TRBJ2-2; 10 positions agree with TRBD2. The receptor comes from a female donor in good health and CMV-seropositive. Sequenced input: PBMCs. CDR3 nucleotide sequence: TGTGCCAGCAGCTTAAGCGGGAGGGCCAGGACCGGGGAGCTGTTTTTT. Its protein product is CASSLSGRARTGELFF.